This TCR beta chain emerged from a study of CD8 T cells in ankylosing spondylitis. TCRdb re-called the 5' RACE reads through MiXCR, storing one row per CDR3 protein. The repertoire holds around 770,000 distinct CDR3 sequences, over 15% seen once, with about 20% in the top ten. V was pared by 3 bases and J by 5 bases, with 3 bases of the junction left unmatched. This CDR3 comprises 13 residues. Germline V gives CDR1 SGHAT, CDR2 FQNNGV. This clonotype was detected a few times. The target antigen is unknown. Findings and limits, study-wide: A motif in TCR beta, a set of several highly homologous variants, appeared characteristic of ankylosing spondylitis blood.

The sequence derives from a male donor with ankylosing spondylitis. The genes are TRBV11-2 and TRBJ2-5; TRBD1 aligns across 7 bases. Specimen: blood, either unsorted or a sorted T cell fraction (not recorded which). The CDR3 loop is CASSFTGAETQYF. DNA of the CDR3: TGTGCCAGCAGCTTTACAGGGGCGGAGACCCAGTACTTC.